This passage covers 21 T cell receptor beta chains from one sample sequenced in a study of tumor-infiltrating lymphocytes in primary liver carcinoma. Each 20-30 mg portion of unsorted bulk tissue served as the source for co-extraction of RNA and DNA. cDNA specific to TCR beta was made from 450 to 650 ng of total RNA, with a constant-region primer employed for priming. Each TCR beta library was derived from three nested multiplex PCR rounds that employed slightly modified ARM-PCR. Use of TRBV1-TRBV30 forward primers with a C-beta reverse primer characterized the first two PCR rounds, which lasted around 9 cycles each. TCRdb independently ran MiXCR on the multiplex PCR reads; one entry per CDR3 protein. The sample holds under 50,000 distinct CDR3 sequences, about two thirds seen once. Sequences were obtained from liver tumor tissue from sampling region 5. Subset reported: tumor region T5, tumor centre. The receptors derive from a middle-aged man with primary liver carcinoma and hepatitis B virus infection.

With respect to this clonotype: The junction differs from germline at one of its ends, possibly a read error. The chain uses TRBV6-5 and TRBJ1-5; D may be TRBD1 (5 bases). This CDR3 spans 14 amino acids. Looked up from germline, CDR1 is MNHEY and CDR2 is SVGAGI. CDR3 loop: CVSSFSGKEQLQHF. The CDR3 bases are TGTGTCAGTAGTTTTTCAGGGAAGGAGCAGCTCCAGCATTTT.

Concerning this clonotype itself: The junction departs from germline at one end; a sequencing error may be responsible. The chain combines TRBV7-9 with TRBJ2-3; D gene unclear. The CDR3 sequence is 16 residues long. The germline CDR1 and CDR2 sequences are SEHNR and FQNEAQ (reference sequence). The CDR3 loop reads CASTNLERDGTDTQSF. The CDR3 nucleotides read TGTGCCAGTACTAACTTGGAGAGAGACGGCACAGATACGCAGTCTTTT.

Only a few counts were recorded for this clonotype. Given a much more abundant clone one base away, this may be a read error. J is TRBJ2-3 and V is TRBV12-3 or TRBV12-4; 9 bases line up with TRBD1. This CDR3 has 16 residues. The CDR3 sequence: CTSSLQGALTGDTQYF. The CDR3 nucleotides read TGTACCAGCAGCTTACAGGGGGCTTTAACAGGAGATACGCAGTATTTT.

The V gene is TRBV11-2, the J gene TRBJ2-7, with D perhaps TRBD2 (6 bases). Deletions cut 3 bases from V and 9 bases from J, with 15 bases between. The CDR3 covers 13 residues. Germline V gives CDR1 SGHAT, CDR2 FQNNGV. Here the CDR3 DNA reads TGTGCCAGCAGCTTCAGTGAGCTAGCGACGCAGTACGTC. Protein sequence: CASSFSELATQYV.

The sample holds many counts of this clonotype. The V and J genes are TRBV2 and TRBJ2-6; no clear D. In germline, CDR1 is SNHLY, CDR2 FYNNEI. The CDR3 is made up of 17 amino acids. V was shortened by 0 bases and J by 1 base, with 10 bases between the two germline ends. The CDR3 sequence is CASSEADVRSGANVLTF. CDR3 nucleotide sequence: TGTGCCAGCAGTGAAGCGGACGTAAGGTCTGGGGCCAACGTCCTGACTTTC.

At least ten counts were recorded for this clonotype. The chain is built from TRBV5-1 and TRBJ1-3; weak D call: TRBD1 (5 bases). The CDR3 length is 14 residues. Trimming shortened V by 0 bases and J by 4 bases, and 8 bases separated the two germline ends. Germline V gene data show CDR1 as SGHRS and CDR2 as YFSETQ. The CDR3 is CASSLDPGGNTIYF. As DNA, the CDR3 is TGCGCCAGCAGCTTGGATCCAGGGGGAAACACCATATATTTT.

This clonotype was counted ten times or more. This chain connects TRBV29-1 to TRBJ1-1; no definite D call. From germline, CDR1 is SQVTM and CDR2 ANQGSEA. There are 14 residues in the CDR3. V was trimmed by 0 bases and J by 5 bases, leaving 13 bases between them. The CDR3 here is CSVEDPGQTTEAFF. The CDR3 DNA is TGCAGCGTTGAAGACCCAGGCCAAACTACTGAAGCTTTCTTT.

This sequence joins TRBV2 and TRBJ1-6; no reliable D call. The ends were cut back, 7 bases at V and 8 bases at J, with 12 bases in the middle. Germline-derived CDR1 and CDR2 are SNHLY and FYNNEI. The CDR3 loop spans 13 amino acids. Here the CDR3 reads CASKETPDSPLHF. The CDR3 DNA sequence: TGTGCCAGCAAGGAAACCCCCGATTCACCCCTCCACTTT.

This chain links TRBV11-2 with TRBJ1-5; D ambiguous. This CDR3 has 17 amino acids. Trimming stripped 4 bases from V and 3 bases from J, with 19 bases between. CDR1 and CDR2 from the germline V gene are SGHAT and FQNNGV. CDR3 sequence reads: CASSYEDPGDINQPQHF. CDR3 bases: TGTGCCAGCAGCTATGAGGATCCGGGAGATATCAATCAGCCCCAGCATTTT. The full variable domain, in which reference TRBV11-2 and TRBJ1-5 provide the parts outside the CDR3, is EAGVAQSPRYKIIEKRQSVAFWCNPISGHATLYWYQQILGQGPKLLIQFQNNGVVDDSQLPKDRFSAERLKGVDSTLKIQPAKLEDSAVYLCASSYEDPGDINQPQHFGDGTRLSIL.

This clonotype was seen a single time. The germline gene is not matched at one end of the junction; a read error may be the cause. This chain links TRBV6-5 with TRBJ2-4; 7 bases map to TRBD2. Germline CDR1 and CDR2: MNHEY and SVGAGI. The CDR3 is 14 amino acids. The CDR3: CASSPAGDLNVQYF. CDR3 nucleotide sequence: TGTGCCAGCAGCCCCGCGGGGGATTTAAACGTTCAGTACTTC.

The rearrangement uses TRBV5-1 and TRBJ2-3, with TRBD2 matching over 7 bases. The CDR3 spans 14 residues. V lost 4 bases, J lost 4 bases, and 6 bases stayed unmatched. Looked up from germline, CDR1 is SGHRS and CDR2 is YFSETQ. This chain's CDR3 is CASSLAVSADTQYF. CDR3 sequence (DNA): TGCGCCAGCAGCCTAGCGGTGAGCGCAGATACGCAGTATTTT.

V usage is TRBV7-6 and J usage is TRBJ2-7; TRBD2 aligns across 10 bases. CDR1 and CDR2 (germline): SGHVS, FNYEAQ. J lost 2 bases, V lost 5 bases, and 6 bases had no gene match. The CDR3 covers 15 residues. CDR3 nucleotides: TGTGCCAGCAGCCCCTCGACTAGCGGGCCCTACGAGCAGTACTTC. Amino acid sequence: CASSPSTSGPYEQYF.

This clonotype was picked up a small number of times. A much larger clone differs by one base, so this may be a read error. The chain uses TRBV7-8 and TRBJ1-2; TRBD1 might be the D (5 bases). The CDR3 runs 14 residues. Germline CDR1 is SGHVS and CDR2 is FQNEAQ. The V and J ends lost 3 bases and 2 bases respectively, with 10 bases between them. This chain's CDR3 is CASSLEQVNYGYTF. For the CDR3, the DNA is TGTGCCAGCAGCTTGGAACAGGTCAACTATGGCTACACCTTC.

Comment on this clonotype: At one end the junction does not follow the germline gene, possibly because of a read error. This rearrangement joins TRBV28 to TRBJ2-7; possibly TRBD2 for D (6 bases). Per the germline V gene, CDR1 is MDHEN and CDR2 is SYDVKM. The CDR3 runs 14 residues. The CDR3 is CTSRDAGSSYEQCF. CDR3 DNA: TGTACCAGCAGGGACGCGGGGAGCTCCTACGAACAGTGCTTC.

Concerning this clonotype itself: Sequence at one end of the junction differs from germline and may be a read error. The chain combines TRBV4-1 with TRBJ1-1; D remains unclear. CDR3 length: 16 residues. Germline V gives CDR1 MGHRA, CDR2 YSYEKL. The CDR3 is CASGQDLVGMDTEAFF. DNA of the CDR3: TGCGCCAGCGGCCAAGATCTGGTGGGGATGGACACTGAAGCTTTCTTT.

With regard to this clonotype: This may be a read error, as it is one base from a much larger clone. The V call is TRBV7-9, the J call TRBJ1-4; D unclear. CDR1 is SEHNR and CDR2 is FQNEAQ in the germline V gene (reference sequence). Trimming removed 5 bases from V and 9 bases from J, with 19 bases in between. The CDR3 length is 15 residues. The DNA for the CDR3 is TGTGCCAGCAGCCCGATTTGGGGATGGGTGAAAAAACTGTTTTTT. Protein sequence: CASSPIWGWVKKLFF.

This clonotype showed up many times. The chain is built from TRBV4-2 and TRBJ2-5, with TRBD2 matching over 9 bases. This CDR3 has 16 residues. CDR1 and CDR2 (germline): LGHNA, YNFKEQ. The V and J ends lost 0 bases and 7 bases, in that order; junction bases with no gene match: 9. The DNA of the CDR3 is TGTGCCAGCAGCCAAGATTGGGGACTAGCCGTAGGGACCCAGTACTTC. The encoded protein is CASSQDWGLAVGTQYF.

This clonotype has just one count. One end of the junction does not line up with germline, which may come from a read error. V is TRBV11-2 and J is TRBJ2-7; TRBD1 aligns across 7 bases. Germline CDR1 reads SGHAT; CDR2 reads FQNNGV. The CDR3 loop spans 13 amino acids. CDR3: CVSSSAQGDEQYF. In DNA, the CDR3 is TGTGTCAGCAGCTCCGCCCAGGGGGACGAGCAGTACTTC.

This clonotype is a singleton in its sample. This chain joins TRBV6-1 and TRBJ1-2; D call uncertain. V lost 2 bases and J lost 7, with 14 bases in between. The CDR3 extends over 14 amino acids. Germline loops: CDR1 MNHNS, CDR2 SASEGT. The CDR3 protein is CASSEQRPMSGYTF. DNA of the CDR3: TGTGCCAGCAGTGAACAGAGACCTATGAGTGGCTACACCTTC.

On this clonotype itself: The CDR3 carries no conserved terminal phenylalanine or tryptophan, so it likely arises from a read error. This rearrangement joins TRBV7-8 to TRBJ1-6, with D maybe TRBD1 (6 bases). CDR3 size: 16 residues. Germline-derived CDR1 and CDR2 are SGHVS and FQNEAQ. Trimming cost V 2 bases and J 5 bases, with 13 bases left between them. The CDR3 DNA reads as TGTGCCAGCAGCTTATGTCGACAGGAGAATAATTCACCCCTCCACATT. Encoded protein: CASSLCRQENNSPLHI.

Concerning this clonotype: A read error may account for a junction end that differs from germline. The V and J genes are TRBV11-2 and TRBJ1-6, with unresolved D. The CDR3 loop spans 11 amino acids. Germline CDR1 and CDR2: SGHAT and FQNNGV. CDR3 loop: CASSLRSPLHF. The CDR3 DNA sequence: TGCGCCAGCAGCTTGAGATCACCCCTCCACTTT.